The 22 T cell receptor beta chains below come from one sample, sequenced in a study of T-cell reconstitution after alpha-beta-depleted transplantation in children. TCRbeta library preparation incorporated unique molecular identifiers. One entry per CDR3 protein, called by TCRdb with MiXCR from the PCR reads. This sample has 450,000 to 550,000 distinct CDR3 sequences, with 9.5% to 12% found just once. This material consisted of PBMCs, mostly from graft donor cells, taken 180 days after TCRalphabeta/CD19-depleted stem cell transplant. The receptors originated from a female patient aged 2-15 years who had a stem cell transplant for aplastic anemia, so the T cells may come from the graft donor.

This clonotype has a handful of counts. The J gene is TRBJ2-1, the V gene TRBV7-9; 14 positions match TRBD2. Germline V lookup: CDR1 SEHNR, CDR2 FQNEAQ (reference sequence). This CDR3 comprises 16 residues. Germline trimming cut 4 bases from V and 4 bases from J; bases unmatched to any gene: 3. The CDR3 loop is CASSCRLAGGYNEQFF. As DNA, the CDR3 is TGTGCCAGCAGCTGTAGACTAGCGGGGGGGTACAATGAGCAGTTCTTC.

This chain connects TRBV20-1 to TRBJ1-5; D unclear. Trimming stripped 5 bases from V and 6 bases from J, with 14 bases between. The CDR3 is made up of 13 amino acids. Germline V gene data show CDR1 as DFQATT and CDR2 as SNEGSKA (reference sequence). The CDR3 sequence is CSAVPHVRQPQHF. Here the CDR3 DNA reads TGCAGTGCTGTCCCTCACGTTCGTCAGCCCCAGCATTTT.

The V call is TRBV3-1, the J call TRBJ1-4; weak D call: TRBD1 (6 bases). This CDR3 spans 14 amino acids. Germline loops: CDR1 LGHDT, CDR2 YNNKEL (reference sequence). Trimming took off 6 bases at V and 6 bases at J, with 14 bases between the two ends. The DNA for the CDR3 is TGTGCCAGCAGGAGAACAGGGCTTGATGAAAAACTGTTTTTT. Encoded protein: CASRRTGLDEKLFF.

This clonotype was counted between two and nine times. The chain uses TRBV7-6 and TRBJ1-1; 8 nucleotides match TRBD1. The CDR3 totals 17 residues. Trimming removed 1 base from V and 0 bases from J; junction bases left unmatched: 7. Per the germline V gene, CDR1 is SGHVS and CDR2 is FNYEAQ. The CDR3 nucleotides read TGTGCCAGCAGCTTAGGAGACAGGGGATCCATGAACACTGAAGCTTTCTTT. Protein: CASSLGDRGSMNTEAFF.

This clonotype was picked up a small number of times. J is TRBJ2-5 and V is TRBV25-1; 8 positions agree with TRBD2. The CDR3 has 15 amino acids. Germline CDR1 MGHDK, CDR2 SYGVNS. The ends lost 2 bases at V and 2 bases at J; junction bases unmatched: 4. CDR3 residues: CASSEKIAGQETQYF. The CDR3 DNA is TGTGCCAGCAGTGAAAAGATAGCGGGACAAGAGACCCAGTACTTC.

This clonotype came up a few times. The gene calls are TRBV20-1 and TRBJ1-5; weak D call: TRBD1 (5 bases). The CDR3 spans 14 residues. The germline V gene has CDR1 DFQATT and CDR2 SNEGSKA (reference sequence). V was clipped by 4 bases and J by 0 bases, with 10 bases between them. CDR3 nucleotides: TGCAGTGCTATGAGGGGTATTAGCAATCAGCCCCAGCATTTT. Its translation is CSAMRGISNQPQHF.

This clonotype showed up many times. The chain carries TRBV5-6 and TRBJ2-5; D ambiguous. This CDR3 has 14 residues. The V end lost 1 base, the J end lost 2 bases, and 9 bases lay between the germline ends. Germline lookup yields CDR1 SGHDT and CDR2 YYEEEE. The CDR3 nucleotides are TGTGCCAGCAGCTTGCCCCATACTCAAGAGACCCAGTACTTC. It codes for CASSLPHTQETQYF.

The chain recombines TRBV6-2 or TRBV6-3 with TRBJ1-5; 7 positions agree with TRBD1. This CDR3 spans 15 amino acids. Per germline, CDR1 MNHEY and CDR2 SVGEGT. The V gene end was trimmed by 5 bases and the J gene end by 3 bases; junction bases not matched to a gene: 7. The CDR3 here is CASSTGGTVNQPQHF. The CDR3 DNA sequence: TGTGCCAGCAGTACGGGAGGGACAGTCAATCAGCCCCAGCATTTT.

The rearrangement links TRBV5-1 to TRBJ2-4; 10 nucleotides align to TRBD1. This CDR3 is 14 amino acids long. Germline-derived CDR1 and CDR2 are SGHRS and YFSETQ. Losses at the gene ends were 3 bases for V and 8 bases for J; bases not matched to a gene: 5. The DNA of the CDR3 is TGCGCCAGCAGCTCTAGACAGGGGGCTGACATTCAGTACTTC. Translating it yields CASSSRQGADIQYF.

This clonotype was seen a handful of times. V usage is TRBV28 and J usage is TRBJ2-7, with 10 bases that match TRBD2. The CDR3 loop spans 15 amino acids. Germline V CDR1 and CDR2: MDHEN, SYDVKM. V shed 6 bases, J shed 2 bases, and the junction held 7 bases outside the gene matches. The chain's CDR3 is CASSYKAGGPYEQYV. CDR3 sequence (DNA): TGTGCCAGCAGCTACAAAGCGGGAGGGCCCTACGAGCAGTACGTC.

This clonotype was counted only a few times. The V call is TRBV6-4, the J call TRBJ1-3; perhaps TRBD1 as D (5 bases). Trimming removed 0 bases from V and 8 bases from J, with 11 bases in between. CDR3 length: 14 amino acids. From germline, CDR1 is MRHNA and CDR2 SNTAGT. CDR3 residues: CASSDSRPGDTIYF. In DNA form, the CDR3 reads TGTGCCAGCAGTGACTCGAGGCCGGGGGACACCATATATTTT.

This clonotype was seen only a few times. V and J are TRBV3-1 and TRBJ2-5; 8 bases line up with TRBD1. The CDR3 runs to 15 residues. With V trimmed by 2 bases and J by 1 base, 3 bases remained unmatched. Germline values: CDR1 LGHDT, CDR2 YNNKEL (reference sequence). CDR3 protein: CASSQRQGLQETQYF. The CDR3 region has the DNA TGTGCCAGCAGCCAACGACAGGGGCTCCAAGAGACCCAGTACTTC.

The chain is built from TRBV28 and TRBJ1-2, with D maybe TRBD1 (5 bases). This CDR3 is 14 amino acids long. Between the trimmed V and J ends, which lost 7 bases and 7 bases, there was a span of 19 bases. Looked up from germline, CDR1 is MDHEN and CDR2 is SYDVKM. CDR3: CASTSRGARGGYTF. CDR3 bases: TGTGCCAGCACCTCACGTGGGGCGAGGGGTGGCTACACCTTC.

The V call is TRBV29-1, the J call TRBJ2-7; 11 bases line up with TRBD1. The CDR3 has 14 residues. Germline V gives CDR1 SQVTM, CDR2 ANQGSEA. V shed 4 bases, J shed 7 bases, and the junction held 9 bases outside the gene matches. CDR3 coding DNA: TGCAGCGTTGGGGGACAGGGGGGATTTATGGAGCAGTACTTC. The encoded protein is CSVGGQGGFMEQYF.

V gene TRBV7-2 combines with J gene TRBJ2-2; 10 positions agree with TRBD2. This CDR3 contains 17 residues. Per the germline V gene, CDR1 is SGHTA and CDR2 is FQGNSA. V gave up 6 bases and J gave up 5 bases; unmatched junction bases: 12. CDR3 sequence (DNA): TGTGCCAGCAGTTTTAGGATACTAGCGGGACCTACCGGGGAGCTGTTTTTT. Its protein product is CASSFRILAGPTGELFF.

The sample holds one count of this clonotype. The rearrangement links TRBV3-1 to TRBJ2-7; no clear D. The CDR3 covers 14 residues. Germline V gene data show CDR1 as LGHDT and CDR2 as YNNKEL (reference sequence). The V and J ends lost 0 bases and 3 bases respectively, with 9 bases between them. The chain's CDR3 is CASSQDGHIYEQYV. The CDR3 DNA sequence: TGTGCCAGCAGCCAAGACGGGCATATCTACGAGCAGTACGTC.

This clonotype appeared a few times. The rearrangement links TRBV10-2 to TRBJ2-3; unclear D gene. CDR1 and CDR2 from the germline V gene are WSHSY and SAAADI. Trimming removed 0 bases from V and 9 bases from J, with 10 bases in between. This CDR3 has 13 amino acids. The CDR3 nucleotides read TGCGCCAGCAGTGAGTCGAGTAGTGGGACGCAGTATTTT. Amino acids: CASSESSSGTQYF.

V and J are TRBV7-2 and TRBJ2-7; possible D gene TRBD2, 6 bases. This CDR3 region has 14 residues. Germline assignment: CDR1 SGHTA and CDR2 FQGNSA. V was trimmed by 9 bases and J by 2 bases, leaving 17 bases between them. The CDR3 DNA reads TGTGCCAGTAGGAAATGGGACTCCACCTACGAGCAGTACTTC. Its protein product is CASRKWDSTYEQYF.

The V and J genes are TRBV5-1 and TRBJ1-4; D call uncertain. This CDR3 contains 16 residues. V was trimmed by 4 bases and J by 0 bases, leaving 13 bases between them. CDR1 is SGHRS, CDR2 YFSETQ, per germline. The CDR3 sequence is CASSPGDSATNEKLFF. The CDR3 DNA follows: TGCGCCAGCAGCCCGGGTGATTCTGCAACTAATGAAAAACTGTTTTTT.

A note on this clonotype: The junction departs from germline at one end; a sequencing error may be responsible. This sequence joins TRBV7-6 and TRBJ2-7, with D tentatively TRBD1 (6 bases). This CDR3 region has 15 residues. Germline V gene lookup returns CDR1 SGHVS and CDR2 FNYEAQ. CDR3 sequence reads: CASSLGPGQLYDQYF. The CDR3, as DNA: TGTGCCAGCAGCTTAGGTCCGGGACAACTATACGACCAGTACTTC.

In this sample, this clonotype turned up a few times. The chain combines TRBV6-2 or TRBV6-3 with TRBJ2-7, with 10 bases identical to TRBD2. V lost 4 bases, J lost 3 bases, and 6 bases stayed unmatched. Germline lookup yields CDR1 MNHEY and CDR2 SVGEGT. The CDR3 spans 15 residues. CDR3 in amino acids: CASSSKGLAVYEQYF. CDR3 in DNA: TGTGCCAGCAGTTCTAAAGGACTAGCGGTCTACGAGCAGTACTTC.

This clonotype was observed a few times. V is TRBV6-2 or TRBV6-3 and J is TRBJ1-5, with D perhaps TRBD1 (5 bases). The CDR3 spans 14 residues. In germline, CDR1 is MNHEY, CDR2 SVGEGT. Deletions cut 8 bases from V and 4 bases from J, with 15 bases between. CDR3 nucleotides: TGTGCCAGCCAGTTACAGGTTTTTAATCAGCCCCAGCATTTT. Translating gives CASQLQVFNQPQHF.